Listed below are T cell receptor beta chains from one sample, sequenced in a study of T cells in localized non-small cell lung cancer. Data came from immunoSEQ multiplex PCR; TCRdb stores just in-frame clones and leaves some out. The sample lists tens of thousands of clones, 75% to 85% occurring once. The sequencing used PBMCs, collected before any cancer treatment. The receptors come from a woman aged 40-70 years with stage II squamous cell lung carcinoma. The CDR3 runs from the conserved cysteine through the conserved F or W. D genes are given only for firm matches. Clone size, where shown, is once, few, many, or a class for clones that have expanded.

CDR3aa,CDR3nt,j_gene,abundance,v_gene,d_gene
CSGRTSGRGNEQFF,TGCAGCGGGAGGACTAGCGGGAGGGGGAATGAGCAGTTCTTC,TRBJ2-1,-,TRBV29-1,TRBD2
CASSSYRDQPQHF,TGTGCCAGCAGCAGCTACAGGGACCAGCCCCAGCATTTT,TRBJ1-5,-,TRBV5-4,-
CASSEQPYGNQPQHF,TGTGCCAGCAGTGAACAACCGTACGGCAATCAGCCCCAGCATTTT,TRBJ1-5,-,TRBV6-1,-
CASSYESGFSGGYTF,TGTGCCAGCAGTTACGAATCAGGGTTTTCGGGGGGCTACACCTTC,TRBJ1-2,few,TRBV6-6,-
CASSHSTGRGETQYF,TGCGCCAGCAGCCATTCTACAGGGCGGGGAGAGACCCAGTACTTC,TRBJ2-5,-,TRBV4-3,-
CASSESRGGSEAFF,TGCGCCAGCAGTGAGTCCAGGGGAGGGAGTGAAGCTTTCTTT,TRBJ1-1,once,TRBV10-1,-
CASNPSGQFYNEQFF,TGTGCCAGCAACCCCTCGGGACAATTTTACAATGAGCAGTTCTTC,TRBJ2-1,-,TRBV6-5,-
CASSLAPDSRPNGYTF,TGTGCCAGCAGTTTAGCCCCGGACAGTAGACCAAATGGCTACACCTTC,TRBJ1-2,-,TRBV27,-
CAADPTGKVRETQYF,TGTGCCGCAGACCCGACAGGGAAGGTTAGGGAGACCCAGTACTTC,TRBJ2-5,few,TRBV10-3,TRBD1
CASSFAGGKDYGYTF,TGTGCCAGCAGCTTTGCAGGGGGAAAGGACTATGGCTACACCTTC,TRBJ1-2,-,TRBV7-2,TRBD1
CASRGDPTGKNTGELFF,TGTGCCAGCAGGGGGGATCCGACAGGGAAAAACACCGGGGAGCTGTTTTTT,TRBJ2-2,many,TRBV7-9,TRBD1
CASSELAGDPHEQFF,TGCGCCAGCAGCGAACTAGCGGGAGATCCTCATGAGCAGTTCTTC,TRBJ2-1,-,TRBV5-1,TRBD2
CASSQDWSGETQYF,TGTGCCAGCAGCCAAGATTGGTCAGGGGAGACCCAGTACTTC,TRBJ2-5,-,TRBV4-2,-
CASSQALGGTYEQYF,TGTGCCAGCAGCCAGGCCTTGGGGGGAACCTACGAGCAGTACTTC,TRBJ2-7,-,TRBV4-2,-
CASSFRRENIQYF,TGTGCCAGCAGTTTTAGACGGGAAAACATTCAGTACTTC,TRBJ2-4,-,TRBV7-9,-
CASSPGTYTEAFF,TGCGCCAGCTCCCCCGGGACCTACACTGAAGCTTTCTTT,TRBJ1-1,-,TRBV10-1,-
CAISESVEGAGSGTQYF,TGTGCCATCAGTGAGTCGGTCGAAGGGGCGGGGTCAGGGACCCAGTACTTC,TRBJ2-5,-,TRBV10-3,-
CASSQRSGSTDTQYF,TGCGCCAGCAGCCAGAGAAGCGGTAGCACAGATACGCAGTATTTT,TRBJ2-3,few,TRBV4-3,-
CASSMTGIGLFF,TGTGCCAGTAGTATGACAGGGATCGGGCTGTTTTTT,TRBJ2-2,few,TRBV19,TRBD1
CASLRTTVDTQYF,TGTGCCAGCCTGCGGACGACGGTAGATACGCAGTATTTT,TRBJ2-3,-,TRBV7-2,-
CASSRGQQETQYF,TGTGCCAGCAGCCGGGGACAGCAAGAGACCCAGTACTTC,TRBJ2-5,-,TRBV7-2,TRBD1
CASKGYSSYNEQFF,TGTGCCAGTAAGGGGTATAGCTCCTACAATGAGCAGTTCTTC,TRBJ2-1,-,TRBV19,-
CASSWGGDRRGPEAFF,TGTGCCAGCAGTTGGGGGGGAGACAGGCGGGGGCCTGAAGCTTTCTTT,TRBJ1-1,-,TRBV27,-
CSAAQDQVGVGEQYF,TGCAGCGCCGCACAGGACCAGGTGGGAGTAGGCGAGCAGTACTTC,TRBJ2-7,-,TRBV29-1,-
CASRAFGGYYGYTF,TGTGCCAGCAGGGCTTTCGGGGGGTACTATGGCTACACCTTC,TRBJ1-2,-,TRBV27,-
CASSWDRTSYEQYF,TGTGCCAGCAGCTGGGACAGGACCTCCTACGAGCAGTACTTC,TRBJ2-7,-,TRBV5-8,TRBD1
CASTRGDTQYF,TGTGCCAGCACTCGGGGGGATACGCAGTATTTT,TRBJ2-3,-,TRBV28,-
CASSTSGGYEKLFF,TGCGCCAGCAGCACCTCAGGAGGGTATGAAAAACTGTTTTTT,TRBJ1-4,-,TRBV5-1,-
CASSPTGGSSNQPQHF,TGTGCCAGCTCACCCACAGGGGGCTCGAGCAATCAGCCCCAGCATTTT,TRBJ1-5,-,TRBV18,TRBD1
CASSSGTTFSEQYF,TGCGCCAGCAGCTCCGGGACCACCTTCTCCGAGCAGTACTTC,TRBJ2-7,-,TRBV5-1,-
CASSLGQLAYEQYF,TGTGCCAGCAGCTTAGGACAGCTGGCCTACGAGCAGTACTTC,TRBJ2-7,-,TRBV7-8,-
CASSINSYSNQPQHF,TGTGCCAGTAGTATCAACAGTTATAGCAATCAGCCCCAGCATTTT,TRBJ1-5,-,TRBV19,-
CASSWAGKQFF,TGCGCCAGCAGCTGGGCAGGAAAGCAGTTCTTC,TRBJ2-1,-,TRBV5-1,-
CASSSRDTPPGELFF,TGTGCCAGCAGCTCCCGGGACACTCCTCCCGGGGAGCTGTTTTTT,TRBJ2-2,-,TRBV11-2,-
CASSPTGVSGNTIYF,TGTGCCAGCAGCCCTACAGGGGTCTCTGGAAACACCATATATTTT,TRBJ1-3,-,TRBV7-9,TRBD1
CASSSQGDGYTF,TGTGCCAGCAGTTCACAGGGGGATGGCTACACCTTC,TRBJ1-2,-,TRBV28,TRBD1
CASSRREAGTDTQYF,TGTGCCAGCAGCAGGCGGGAGGCGGGCACAGATACGCAGTATTTT,TRBJ2-3,-,TRBV7-2,TRBD2
CASSLEYSDFGNTIYF,TGTGCCAGCAGCTTGGAATACTCCGACTTTGGAAACACCATATATTTT,TRBJ1-3,-,TRBV5-5,-
CASSIAGTSGYEQYF,TGTGCCAGCAGCATCGCCGGGACTAGCGGGTACGAGCAGTACTTC,TRBJ2-7,-,TRBV9,TRBD2
CASSPGGLRAGGAGELFF,TGCGCCAGCAGCCCCGGAGGGTTGAGAGCGGGAGGAGCCGGGGAGCTGTTTTTT,TRBJ2-2,-,TRBV5-1,TRBD2
CASSSQLNQPQHF,TGTGCCAGCAGCTCCCAATTGAATCAGCCCCAGCATTTT,TRBJ1-5,once,TRBV11-2,-
CASTPAGNFYEQYF,TGTGCCAGTACCCCGGCGGGTAATTTCTACGAGCAGTACTTC,TRBJ2-7,-,TRBV18,-
CASSFYREVGQPQHF,TGTGCCAGCAGCTTCTACAGGGAAGTGGGACAGCCCCAGCATTTT,TRBJ1-5,-,TRBV5-6,-
CASSWGVSGANVLTF,TGTGCCAGCAGCTGGGGGGTCTCTGGGGCCAACGTCCTGACTTTC,TRBJ2-6,-,TRBV5-4,-
CASSDENQPQHF,TGTGCCAGCAGTGACGAAAATCAGCCCCAGCATTTT,TRBJ1-5,-,TRBV2,-
CASSRGTGVSNEQYF,TGTGCCAGCTCACGAGGGACAGGGGTATCCAACGAGCAGTACTTC,TRBJ2-7,-,TRBV18,TRBD1
CASSFPGQGIFEQYF,TGCGCCAGCAGCTTCCCGGGACAGGGCATCTTCGAGCAGTACTTC,TRBJ2-7,-,TRBV5-1,TRBD1